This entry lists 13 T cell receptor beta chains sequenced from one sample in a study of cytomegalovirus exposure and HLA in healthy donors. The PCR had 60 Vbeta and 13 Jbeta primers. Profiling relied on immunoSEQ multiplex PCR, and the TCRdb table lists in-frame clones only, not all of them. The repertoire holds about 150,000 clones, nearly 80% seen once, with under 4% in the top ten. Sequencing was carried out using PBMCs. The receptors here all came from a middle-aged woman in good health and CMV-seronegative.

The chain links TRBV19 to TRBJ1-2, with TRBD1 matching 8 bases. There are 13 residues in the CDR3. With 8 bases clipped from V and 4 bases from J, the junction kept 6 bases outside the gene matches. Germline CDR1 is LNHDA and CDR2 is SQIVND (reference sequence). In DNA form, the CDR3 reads TGTGCCAGTCTCTATGGACAGGGCTATGGCTACACCTTC. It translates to CASLYGQGYGYTF.

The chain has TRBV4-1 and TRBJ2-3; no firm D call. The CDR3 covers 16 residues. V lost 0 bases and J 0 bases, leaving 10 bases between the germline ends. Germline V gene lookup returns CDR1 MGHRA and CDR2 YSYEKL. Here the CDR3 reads CASSQDPSESTDTQYF. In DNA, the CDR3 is TGCGCCAGCAGCCAAGATCCCAGCGAGAGCACAGATACGCAGTATTTT.

CDR3 sequence: CASSFDDRRTSRGYTF. The CDR3 bases are TGTGCCAGCAGCTTCGATGACAGGAGGACATCTCGGGGCTACACCTTC. The genes are TRBV9 and TRBJ1-2; TRBD1 might be the D (6 bases). The germline CDR1 and CDR2 sequences are SGDLS and YYNGEE. The V end lost 4 bases, the J end lost 8 bases, and 24 bases lay between the germline ends. CDR3 size: 16 residues.

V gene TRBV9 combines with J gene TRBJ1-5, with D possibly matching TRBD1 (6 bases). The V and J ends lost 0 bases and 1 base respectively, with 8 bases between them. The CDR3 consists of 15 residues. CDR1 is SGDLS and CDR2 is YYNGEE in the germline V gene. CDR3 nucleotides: TGTGCCAGCAGCGTAGCAGGGGACAGCAATCAGCCCCAGCATTTT. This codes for CASSVAGDSNQPQHF.

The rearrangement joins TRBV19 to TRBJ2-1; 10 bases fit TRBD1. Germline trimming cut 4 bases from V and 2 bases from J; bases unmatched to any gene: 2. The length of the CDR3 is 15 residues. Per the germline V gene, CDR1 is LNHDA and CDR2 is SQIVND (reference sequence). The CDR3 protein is CASSSDRGPYNEQFF. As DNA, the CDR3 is TGTGCCAGTAGTAGCGACAGGGGGCCCTACAATGAGCAGTTCTTC.

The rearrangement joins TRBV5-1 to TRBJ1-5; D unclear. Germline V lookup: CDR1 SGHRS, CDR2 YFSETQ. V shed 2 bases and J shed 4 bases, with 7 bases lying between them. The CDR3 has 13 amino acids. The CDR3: CASSLRENQPQHF. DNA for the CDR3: TGCGCCAGCAGCTTACGGGAAAATCAGCCCCAGCATTTT.

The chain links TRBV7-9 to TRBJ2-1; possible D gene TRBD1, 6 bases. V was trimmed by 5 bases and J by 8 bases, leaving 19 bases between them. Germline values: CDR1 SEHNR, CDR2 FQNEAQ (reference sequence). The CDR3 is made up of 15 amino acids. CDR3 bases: TGTGCCAGCAGCGTCAGGGGCTCCCGATTCGATGAGCAGTTCTTC. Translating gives CASSVRGSRFDEQFF.

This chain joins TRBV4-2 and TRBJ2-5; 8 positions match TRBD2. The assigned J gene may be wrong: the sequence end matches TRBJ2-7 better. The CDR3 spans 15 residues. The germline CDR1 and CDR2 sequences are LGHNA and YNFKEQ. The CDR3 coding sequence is TGTGCCAGCAGCGTTGGACTAGCTCTCTCCTACGAGCAGTACTTC. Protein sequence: CASSVGLALSYEQYF.

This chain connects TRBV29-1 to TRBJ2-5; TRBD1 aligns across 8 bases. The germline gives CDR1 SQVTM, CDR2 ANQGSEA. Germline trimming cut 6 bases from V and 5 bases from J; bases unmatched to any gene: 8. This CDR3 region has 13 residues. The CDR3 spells CSVGQVVHETQYF. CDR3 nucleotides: TGCAGCGTGGGACAGGTCGTTCATGAGACCCAGTACTTC.

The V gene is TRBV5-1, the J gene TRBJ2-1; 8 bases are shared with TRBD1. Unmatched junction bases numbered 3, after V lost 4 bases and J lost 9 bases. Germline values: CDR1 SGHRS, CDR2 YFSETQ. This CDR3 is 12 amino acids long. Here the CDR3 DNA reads TGCGCCAGCAGCAAACAGGGGGGTGAGCAGTTCTTC. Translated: CASSKQGGEQFF.

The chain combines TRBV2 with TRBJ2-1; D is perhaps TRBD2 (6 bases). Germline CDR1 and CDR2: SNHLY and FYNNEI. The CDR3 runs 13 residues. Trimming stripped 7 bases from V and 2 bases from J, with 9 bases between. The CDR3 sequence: CASKGGAYNEQFF. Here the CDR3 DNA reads TGTGCCAGCAAAGGCGGGGCCTACAATGAGCAGTTCTTC.

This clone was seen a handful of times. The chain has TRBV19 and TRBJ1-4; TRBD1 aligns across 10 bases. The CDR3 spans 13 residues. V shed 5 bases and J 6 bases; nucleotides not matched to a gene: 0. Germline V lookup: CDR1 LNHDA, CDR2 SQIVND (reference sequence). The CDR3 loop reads CASSGQGDEKLFF. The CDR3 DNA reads TGTGCCAGTAGTGGACAGGGGGATGAAAAACTGTTTTTT. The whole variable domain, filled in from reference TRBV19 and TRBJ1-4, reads DGGITQSPKYLFRKEGQNVTLSCEQNLNHDAMYWYRQDPGQGLRLIYYSQIVNDFQKGDIAEGYSVSREKKESFPLTVTSAQKNPTAFYLCASSGQGDEKLFFGSGTQLSVL.

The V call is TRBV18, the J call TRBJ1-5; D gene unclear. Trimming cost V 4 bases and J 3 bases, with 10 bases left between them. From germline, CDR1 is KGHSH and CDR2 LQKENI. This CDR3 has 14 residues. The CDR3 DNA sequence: TGTGCCAGCTCACTTCTCGGGGACAATCAGCCCCAGCATTTT. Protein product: CASSLLGDNQPQHF.